This entry lists 6 T cell receptor beta chains sequenced from one sample in a study of monozygotic twins with cystic fibrosis. Profiled with immunoSEQ multiplex PCR; TCRdb holds only in-frame clones, not every one. The data contain 30,000 to 40,000 clones, around 96% of them singletons. Sample: blood. The receptor set was obtained from a girl between 2 and 10 years old with cystic fibrosis.

CDR3 residues: CASTYHPTGENGYTF. The CDR3 DNA reads TGTGCCAGCACCTACCACCCGACAGGGGAGAATGGCTACACCTTC. The gene calls are TRBV6-6 and TRBJ1-2; 8 bases are a match to TRBD1. This CDR3 spans 15 amino acids. CDR1 and CDR2 (germline): MNHNY, SVGAGI (reference sequence). J lost 6 bases, V lost 7 bases, and 13 bases had no gene match.

A single count supports this clone. The V and J genes are TRBV6-5 and TRBJ1-2; 12 nucleotides agree with TRBD1. CDR1 MNHEY and CDR2 SVGAGI come from the germline V gene. The length of the CDR3 is 15 residues. V shed 6 bases, J shed 8 bases, and the junction held 10 bases outside the gene matches. DNA of the CDR3: TGTGCCAGCAGAACCGGGACAGGGGGCGCCGGGGGCTACACCTTC. This sequence encodes CASRTGTGGAGGYTF.

The genes are TRBV28 and TRBJ1-2; weak D call: TRBD1 (5 bases). Germline V CDR1 and CDR2: MDHEN, SYDVKM. The CDR3 length is 12 residues. V was pared by 1 base and J by 9 bases, with 9 bases between. The CDR3 loop reads CASSLLGARYTF. CDR3 DNA: TGTGCCAGCAGTTTATTAGGGGCTCGCTACACCTTC.

The rearrangement joins TRBV30 to TRBJ2-7; D is perhaps TRBD2 (5 bases). Germline V gene lookup returns CDR1 GTSNPN and CDR2 SVGIG (reference sequence). This CDR3 contains 12 residues. Between the trimmed V and J ends, which lost 4 bases and 5 bases, there was a span of 12 bases. Written as DNA, the CDR3 is TGTGCCTGGACCGGAAATAGCGACGAGCAGTACTTC. It specifies CAWTGNSDEQYF.

The V call is TRBV18, the J call TRBJ2-7, with 10 bases lining up with TRBD2. The J segment lost 5 bases and the V segment lost 0 bases, leaving 4 bases of the junction unmatched. CDR1 KGHSH and CDR2 LQKENI come from the germline V gene. The CDR3 extends over 15 amino acids. The chain's CDR3 is CASSPPGLASHEQYF. CDR3 DNA sequence: TGTGCCAGCTCACCACCGGGACTAGCGAGTCACGAGCAGTACTTC.

This chain joins TRBV13 and TRBJ1-5; D is perhaps TRBD1 (6 bases). V was cut by 5 bases and J by 2 bases, with 16 bases left in between. CDR3 length: 16 residues. Germline CDR1 PRHDT, CDR2 FYEKMQ (reference sequence). As DNA, the CDR3 is TGTGCCAGCAGCCGATCAAGGGGGGAGGGCAATCAGCCCCAGCATTTT. Protein product: CASSRSRGEGNQPQHF. The complete variable domain, with remaining parts taken from reference TRBV13 and TRBJ1-5, reads AAGVIQSPRHLIKEKRETATLKCYPIPRHDTVYWYQQGPGQDPQFLISFYEKMQSDKGSIPDRFSAQQFSDYHSELNMSSLELGDSALYFCASSRSRGEGNQPQHFGDGTRLSIL.